This T cell receptor beta chain is from a study of neurological immune-mediated disorders. This clonotype was seen many times. Time point meaning: longitudinal time-point 3. TCRdb independently ran MiXCR on the 5' RACE reads; one entry per CDR3 protein. The sample comprises around 100,000 distinct CDR3 sequences, approximately 10% of which are singletons, and 2.5% to 4% rests with the top ten. Material for sequencing was PBMCs. The source of this sequence is a female donor with HTLV-1-associated myelopathy (HAM/TSP).

In DNA form, the CDR3 reads TGTGCCAGCTCACCAGTCGGGACCGGGCATGAAGCTTTCTTT. This translates into CASSPVGTGHEAFF. This rearrangement joins TRBV18 to TRBJ1-1; possibly TRBD1 for D (5 bases). The CDR3 has 14 amino acids. Germline loops: CDR1 KGHSH, CDR2 LQKENI. The V gene lost 2 bases and the J gene lost 7 bases, with 14 bases spanning the gap.